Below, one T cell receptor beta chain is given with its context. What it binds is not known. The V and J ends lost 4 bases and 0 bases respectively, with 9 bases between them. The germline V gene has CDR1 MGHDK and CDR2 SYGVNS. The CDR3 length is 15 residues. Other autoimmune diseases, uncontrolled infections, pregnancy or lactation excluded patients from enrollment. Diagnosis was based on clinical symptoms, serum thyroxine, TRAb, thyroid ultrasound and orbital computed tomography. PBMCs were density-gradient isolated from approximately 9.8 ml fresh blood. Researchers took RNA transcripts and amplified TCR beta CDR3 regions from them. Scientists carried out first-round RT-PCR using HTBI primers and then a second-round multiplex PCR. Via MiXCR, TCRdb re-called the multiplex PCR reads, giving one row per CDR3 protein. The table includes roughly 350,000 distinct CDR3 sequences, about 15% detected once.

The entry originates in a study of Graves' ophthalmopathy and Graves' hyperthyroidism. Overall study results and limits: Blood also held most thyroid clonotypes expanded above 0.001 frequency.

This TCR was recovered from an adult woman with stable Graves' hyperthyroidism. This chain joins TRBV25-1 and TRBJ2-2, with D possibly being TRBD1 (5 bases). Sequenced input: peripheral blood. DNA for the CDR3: TGTGCCAGCAGTGCCGAGACAGCGAACACCGGGGAGCTGTTTTTT. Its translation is CASSAETANTGELFF.